This record covers a single T cell receptor (beta chain). Its antigen is unidentified. TCRdb's table, derived via immunoSEQ multiplex PCR, lists solely in-frame clones and lacks some. The repertoire holds about 21,000 clones, with around 90% as singletons. This sample is part of a study of PD-L1 blockade in urothelial cancer. Background on the study: It was around 2014 that patients started atezolizumab at 1,200 mg intravenously every 3 weeks. Prior chemotherapy regimens per patient numbered 0 to 3.

Overall study findings and caveats: Greater 3-week expansion of tumor-associated blood clones was recorded for durable-benefit patients.

Sequencing used PBMCs, obtained around atezolizumab (anti-PD-L1) treatment. The sequence derives from a woman aged 55 to 70 with urothelial cancer.

The CDR3 region has the DNA TGTGCCAGCAGCGGACTAGCGGACAATGAGCAGTTCTTC. It yields the protein CASSGLADNEQFF. The chain employs TRBV2 and TRBJ2-1; 10 bases are shared with TRBD2. Looked up from germline, CDR1 is SNHLY and CDR2 is FYNNEI. V was pared by 6 bases and J by 5 bases, with 1 base of the junction left unmatched. The CDR3 spans 13 residues.